The T cell receptor (beta chain) under discussion was sequenced for a study of shared clonotypes between healthy human individuals. Study as a whole: Donors consisted of two women and three men between 18 and 49.

Profiled with immunoSEQ multiplex PCR; TCRdb holds only in-frame clones, not every one. The sample carries a few million clones, roughly 93% recorded once. Whole-study results and caveats: Limited genetic and exposure-history diversity came from having few donors.

On this clone itself: What it binds is not known.

The junction had 9 bases not matched to a gene; V was cut back by 6 bases and J by 4 bases. Germline values: CDR1 MDHEN, CDR2 SYDVKM. This CDR3 contains 16 residues. The sequenced material came from naive CD4+ T cells from PBMCs. The sample's subset: CD45RA+ positively selected. The chain couples TRBV28 to TRBJ1-4; TRBD1 matches 9 bases. This sequence originates from a man aged 18-30 years in good health. Some clones in this sample may be carry-over from other donors' samples. The CDR3 DNA reads as TGTGCCAGCAGCAGACCCGGACAGGGGATTAATGAAAAACTGTTTTTT. Amino acids: CASSRPGQGINEKLFF.